These 20 T cell receptor beta chains came from one sample sequenced in a study of vaccination and CD4 T cells after COVID-19 (dated by TCRdb to between 2021 and 2023). The treatment or condition label here, explained by the study, means: approximately 9-day PBMC culture with coronavirus spike peptide pools or control peptides (ViraFEST assay). These receptors have no known antigen. Library method: PCR. TCRdb lists the instrument as Illumina iSeq 100. At the Johns Hopkins FTIC core, DNA from the cultured CD4+ T cells underwent TCR sequencing with the Oncomine TCR Beta short-read assay. In TCRdb, the public reads were trimmed at Q25 with fastp and aligned with MiXCR, with productive beta chains retained. For every CDR3 protein sequence, its rows merge into one entry that carries the most common genes and DNA. The sample table records more than 13,000 distinct CDR3 sequences; less than 70% of these occur just once. The ten largest clones take up under 5% of the sample.

The sequenced sample was CD4+ T cells from blood, cultured in vitro, obtained before SARS-CoV-2 vaccination. The receptors here all came from a human donor who had recovered from COVID-19.

This clonotype was seen more than once but under ten times. The chain is built from TRBV2 and TRBJ2-7, with a possible D match to TRBD2 (6 bases). The CDR3 is 13 amino acids. Trimming pared 8 bases from V and 0 bases from J, leaving 11 bases between. The V gene's germline CDR1 is SNHLY and CDR2 FYNNEI. The CDR3 region is CASGAGLSYEQYF. The CDR3 coding sequence is TGTGCCAGCGGAGCGGGTCTCTCCTACGAGCAGTACTTC.

The CDR3 region is CASSPNLATGELFF. The CDR3, as DNA: TGTGCCAGCAGCCCTAATCTTGCCACCGGGGAGCTGTTTTTT. This chain joins TRBV11-1 and TRBJ2-2; D is unresolved. The CDR3 is made up of 14 amino acids. With 5 bases removed from V and 4 bases from J, the gap between germline ends came to 11 bases. In germline, CDR1 is SGHAT, CDR2 FQDESV (reference sequence).

This chain connects TRBV18 to TRBJ1-1, with a weak D call TRBD1 (6 bases). Trimming removed 2 bases from V and 5 bases from J, with 6 bases in between. Germline lookup yields CDR1 KGHSH and CDR2 LQKENI. This CDR3 spans 12 amino acids. CDR3 loop: CASSPGQTEAFF. The CDR3 nucleotides are TGTGCCAGCTCACCAGGACAGACTGAAGCTTTCTTT. Variable domain in full (rest from reference TRBV18 and TRBJ1-1): NAGVMQNPRHLVRRRGQEARLRCSPMKGHSHVYWYRQLPEEGLKFMVYLQKENIIDESGMPKERFSAEFPKEGPSILRIQQVVRGDSAAYFCASSPGQTEAFFGQGTRLTVV.

In its sample, this clonotype was seen once. The chain couples TRBV7-9 to TRBJ1-3; no reliable D call. Germline V gene lookup returns CDR1 SEHNR and CDR2 FQNEAQ (reference sequence). Trimming removed 6 bases at V and 0 bases at J, with 15 bases between. CDR3 length: 16 amino acids. In DNA form, the CDR3 reads TGTGCCAGCAGACCGCGGGCAGGAACCTCTGGAAACACCATATATTTT. Encoded protein: CASRPRAGTSGNTIYF. Using reference TRBV7-9 and TRBJ1-3 for the parts outside the CDR3, the full variable domain is DTGVSQNPRHKITKRGQNVTFRCDPISEHNRLYWYRQTLGQGPEFLTYFQNEAQLEKSRLLSDRFSAERPKGSFSTLEIQRTEQGDSAMYLCASRPRAGTSGNTIYFGEGSWLTVV.

V is TRBV20-1 and J is TRBJ2-5; 10 nucleotides match TRBD1. Germline V lookup: CDR1 DFQATT, CDR2 SNEGSKA (reference sequence). The CDR3 runs to 14 residues. The V gene end was trimmed by 6 bases and the J gene end by 6 bases; junction bases not matched to a gene: 10. The DNA for the CDR3 is TGCAGTGCGCCGGGACAGGGGAGTTTGAAGACCCAGTACTTC. It specifies CSAPGQGSLKTQYF.

This chain uses TRBV6-1 with TRBJ2-5, with no clear D. The CDR3 spans 14 residues. Germline assignment: CDR1 MNHNS and CDR2 SASEGT. The V end was cut by 6 bases, the J end by 3 bases, with 14 bases between. The CDR3 DNA is TGTGCCAGCAGCTCGCCAAGACGGGAAGAGACCCAGTACTTC. Translation: CASSSPRREETQYF.

This clonotype was detected a few times. The chain recombines TRBV6-1 with TRBJ1-5, with a weak D call TRBD1 (6 bases). This CDR3 contains 13 residues. V lost 4 bases and J 5 bases, leaving 9 bases between the germline ends. CDR1 is MNHNS, CDR2 SASEGT, per germline. For the CDR3, the DNA is TGTGCCAGCAGTGGACAGGTAGATCAGCCCCAGCATTTT. Translation: CASSGQVDQPQHF.

Comments on this clonotype: A much larger clone differs from this one at a single base, so this may be a read error. The V call is TRBV12-3 or TRBV12-4, the J call TRBJ1-2; D unresolved. CDR3 length equals 13 residues. V lost 0 bases to trimming and J lost 6 bases, with 8 bases between them. CDR3 in amino acids: CASSLATTHGYTF. The CDR3, as DNA: TGTGCCAGCAGTTTAGCCACCACCCATGGCTACACCTTC.

This clonotype was counted a single time. This chain connects TRBV28 to TRBJ1-1; TRBD1 is a possible D gene (5 bases). V gave up 5 bases and J gave up 1 base, with 11 bases separating them. Germline assignment: CDR1 MDHEN and CDR2 SYDVKM. This CDR3 has 14 residues. The CDR3 is CASSKQVSNTEAFF. CDR3 nucleotide sequence: TGTGCCAGCAGTAAACAGGTATCGAACACTGAAGCTTTCTTT.

V gene TRBV3-1 combines with J gene TRBJ2-1, with D maybe TRBD1 (5 bases). This CDR3 region has 16 residues. The V and J ends lost 3 bases and 6 bases respectively, with 18 bases between them. Looked up from germline, CDR1 is LGHDT and CDR2 is YNNKEL (reference sequence). CDR3 loop: CASSQPDSLRRNEQFF. The CDR3 nucleotides read TGTGCCAGCAGCCAGCCTGACAGTTTAAGGCGCAATGAGCAGTTCTTC.

There are a few counts of this clonotype. The chain employs TRBV5-4 and TRBJ1-2; D remains unclear. CDR3 length equals 14 residues. CDR1 and CDR2 (germline): SGHNT, YYREEE (reference sequence). Trimming pared 1 base from V and 5 bases from J, leaving 12 bases between. CDR3 DNA: TGTGCCAGCAGCTTGCCCAGCGAGCTGTATGGCTACACCTTC. Protein sequence: CASSLPSELYGYTF.

This chain connects TRBV4-3 to TRBJ1-1; no definite D call. The germline V and J ends were trimmed by 1 base and 5 bases, with 14 bases remaining between them. Germline V gives CDR1 LGHNA, CDR2 YSLEER. The CDR3 loop spans 15 amino acids. The CDR3 DNA is TGCGCCAGCAGCCAAGTCCATAGCCCGGGGACTGAAGCTTTCTTT. Translated: CASSQVHSPGTEAFF.

In its sample, this clonotype was seen a few times. This sequence joins TRBV6-1 and TRBJ2-1; D may be TRBD2 (8 bases). V was cut by 6 bases and J by 8 bases, with 26 bases left in between. The CDR3 is 17 residues long. Germline V gene data show CDR1 as MNHNS and CDR2 as SASEGT. The CDR3: CASRKDLRSGGGDEQFF. CDR3 DNA sequence: TGTGCCAGCAGGAAGGACTTACGTTCGGGAGGGGGCGATGAGCAGTTCTTC.

The J gene is TRBJ1-1, the V gene TRBV6-2 or TRBV6-3, with D unresolved. V lost 2 bases to trimming and J lost 0 bases, with 7 bases between them. This CDR3 comprises 14 residues. Looked up from germline, CDR1 is MNHEY and CDR2 is SVGEGT. CDR3 residues: CASSYGRLNTEAFF. DNA of the CDR3: TGTGCCAGCAGTTACGGACGGCTGAACACTGAAGCTTTCTTT.

The rearrangement uses TRBV19 and TRBJ2-3; possibly TRBD1 for D (6 bases). Trimming cost V 2 bases and J 3 bases, with 12 bases left between them. Looked up from germline, CDR1 is LNHDA and CDR2 is SQIVND (reference sequence). The CDR3 extends over 15 amino acids. The CDR3 nucleotides are TGTGCCAGTAGTATACCAGGGGCTGGGACAGATACGCAGTATTTT. It yields the protein CASSIPGAGTDTQYF. Using reference TRBV19 and TRBJ2-3 for the parts outside the CDR3, the full variable domain is DGGITQSPKYLFRKEGQNVTLSCEQNLNHDAMYWYRQDPGQGLRLIYYSQIVNDFQKGDIAEGYSVSREKKESFPLTVTSAQKNPTAFYLCASSIPGAGTDTQYFGPGTRLTVL.

CDR3 sequence reads: CATSRGQGTNEQYF. CDR3 nucleotides: TGTGCCACCAGCAGAGGTCAGGGGACCAACGAGCAGTACTTC. V is TRBV15 and J is TRBJ2-7, with a weak D call TRBD1 (6 bases). The germline CDR1 and CDR2 sequences are LNHNV and YYDKDF (reference sequence). The CDR3 is 14 amino acids. The V end was cut by 1 base, the J end by 5 bases, with 12 bases between. Combining the CDR3 with reference TRBV15 and TRBJ2-7 gives the whole variable domain DAMVIQNPRYQVTQFGKPVTLSCSQTLNHNVMYWYQQKSSQAPKLLFHYYDKDFNNEADTPDNFQSRRPNTSFCFLDIRSPGLGDTAMYLCATSRGQGTNEQYFGPGTRLTVT.

This clonotype was seen only once. The rearrangement links TRBV20-1 to TRBJ2-1; D is ambiguous. Between the trimmed V and J ends, which lost 5 bases and 7 bases, there was a span of 12 bases. The CDR3 sequence is 12 residues long. In germline, CDR1 is DFQATT, CDR2 SNEGSKA (reference sequence). The CDR3: CSASSRVNEQFF. The CDR3 DNA follows: TGCAGTGCTTCGAGCCGGGTTAATGAGCAGTTCTTC.

This clonotype was found a few times. The gene calls are TRBV6-1 and TRBJ1-2; TRBD1 matches at 7 bases. Per the germline V gene, CDR1 is MNHNS and CDR2 is SASEGT. The trim removed 6 bases at V and 2 bases at J, leaving 6 bases unmatched. The CDR3 extends over 14 amino acids. CDR3 coding DNA: TGTGCCAGCAGGGCAAAGGGGGCGAACTATGGCTACACCTTC. Translation gives CASRAKGANYGYTF.

V is TRBV11-1 and J is TRBJ1-6, with D uncertain. Trimming pared 5 bases from V and 9 bases from J, leaving 11 bases between. Germline V gives CDR1 SGHAT, CDR2 FQDESV (reference sequence). CDR3 size: 13 residues. The CDR3 nucleotides read TGTGCCAGCAGCGCTGACCATTCTTCACCCCTCCACTTT. Its translation: CASSADHSSPLHF.

This chain uses TRBV6-1 with TRBJ2-3; 7 bases agree with TRBD1. The CDR3 runs to 14 residues. CDR1 is MNHNS and CDR2 is SASEGT in the germline V gene. Germline trimming cut 6 bases from V and 2 bases from J; bases unmatched to any gene: 5. The CDR3 nucleotides read TGTGCCAGCAGCCAGGACAGGAACACAGATACGCAGTATTTT. Amino acids: CASSQDRNTDTQYF.